Given below is one TCR beta chain in context. Its specificity is unknown. CDR1 and CDR2 from the germline V gene are KGHSH and LQKENI. Deletions cut 8 bases from V and 7 bases from J, with 12 bases between. CDR3 length equals 13 residues. PCR employed 60 Vbeta and 13 Jbeta primers. Profiled with immunoSEQ multiplex PCR; TCRdb holds only in-frame clones, not every one. This sample's table has about 170,000 clones. This record belongs to a study of cytomegalovirus exposure and HLA in healthy donors. Study observations and caveats: TCR beta sequences numbering fewer than 20,000 were associated with HLA alleles at 0.05 false discovery rate in a later analysis. Most TCRs appeared rarely, but some public TCRs recurred in many donors. Cytomegalovirus association was listed for 150 to 200 TCR beta chains. A prior analysis recorded that most TCR beta V segments were productive about 87% or about 30% of the time.

This sequence was found in a woman in her late teens or twenties in good health and CMV-seropositive. The chain recombines TRBV18 with TRBJ1-6, with a tentative D call TRBD1 (5 bases). The sample consisted of PBMCs. The CDR3 spells CASTGGGNSPLHF. The CDR3 nucleotides are TGTGCCAGCACGGGTGGGGGGAATTCACCCCTCCACTTT.